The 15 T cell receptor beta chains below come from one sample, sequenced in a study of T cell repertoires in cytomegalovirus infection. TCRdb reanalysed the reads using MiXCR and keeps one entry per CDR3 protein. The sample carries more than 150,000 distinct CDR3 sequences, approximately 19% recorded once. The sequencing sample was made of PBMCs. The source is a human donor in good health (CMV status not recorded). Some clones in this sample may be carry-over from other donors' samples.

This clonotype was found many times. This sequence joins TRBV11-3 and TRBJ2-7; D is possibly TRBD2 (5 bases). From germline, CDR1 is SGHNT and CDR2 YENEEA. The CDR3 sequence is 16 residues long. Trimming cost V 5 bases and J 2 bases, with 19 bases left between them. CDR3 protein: CASSPTGYGATYEQYF. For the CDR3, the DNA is TGTGCCAGCAGCCCTACGGGGTACGGAGCGACCTACGAGCAGTACTTC.

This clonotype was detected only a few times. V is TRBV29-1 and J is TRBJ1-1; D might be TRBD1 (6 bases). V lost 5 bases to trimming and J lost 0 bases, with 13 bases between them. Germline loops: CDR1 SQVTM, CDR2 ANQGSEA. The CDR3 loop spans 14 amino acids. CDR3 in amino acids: CSVTPSGVNTEAFF. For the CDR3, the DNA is TGCAGCGTTACCCCGTCAGGGGTGAACACTGAAGCTTTCTTT.

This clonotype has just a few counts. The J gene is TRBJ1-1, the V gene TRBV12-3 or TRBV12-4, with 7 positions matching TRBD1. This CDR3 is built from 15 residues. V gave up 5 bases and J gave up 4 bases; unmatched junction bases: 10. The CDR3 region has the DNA TGTGCCAGCAGTCCCCGAAGGGGGCAGAGCACTGAAGCTTTCTTT. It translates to CASSPRRGQSTEAFF.

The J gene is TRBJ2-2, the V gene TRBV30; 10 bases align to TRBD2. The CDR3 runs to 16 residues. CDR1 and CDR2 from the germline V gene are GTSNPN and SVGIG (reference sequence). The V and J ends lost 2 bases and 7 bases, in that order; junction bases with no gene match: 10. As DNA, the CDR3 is TGTGCCTGGAGTATGCTAGCGGGGGCGATGGGCGGGGAGCTGTTTTTT. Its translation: CAWSMLAGAMGGELFF.

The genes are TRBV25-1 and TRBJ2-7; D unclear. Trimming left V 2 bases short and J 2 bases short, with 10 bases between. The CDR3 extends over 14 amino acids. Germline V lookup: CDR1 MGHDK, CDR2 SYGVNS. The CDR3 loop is CASSEPGPTYEQYF. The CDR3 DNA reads TGTGCCAGCAGTGAACCGGGCCCAACCTACGAGCAGTACTTC.

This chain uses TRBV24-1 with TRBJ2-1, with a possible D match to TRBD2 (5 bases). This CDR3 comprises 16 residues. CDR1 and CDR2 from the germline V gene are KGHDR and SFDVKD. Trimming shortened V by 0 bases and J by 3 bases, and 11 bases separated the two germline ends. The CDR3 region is CATSDLTPRGYNEQFF. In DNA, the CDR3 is TGTGCCACCAGTGATTTGACCCCCCGGGGCTACAATGAGCAGTTCTTC.

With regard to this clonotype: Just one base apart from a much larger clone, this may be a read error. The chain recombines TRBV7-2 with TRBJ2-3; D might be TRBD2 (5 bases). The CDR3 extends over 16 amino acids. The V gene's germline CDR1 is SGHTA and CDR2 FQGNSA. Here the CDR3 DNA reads TGTGCCAGCAGCTTAGGGGTCAGATCTAGCACAGATACGCAGAATTTT. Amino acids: CASSLGVRSSTDTQNF.

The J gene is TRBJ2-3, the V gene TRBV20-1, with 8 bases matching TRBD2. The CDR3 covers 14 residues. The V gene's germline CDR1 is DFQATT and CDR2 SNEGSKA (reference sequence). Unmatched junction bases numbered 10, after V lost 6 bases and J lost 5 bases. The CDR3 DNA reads TGCAGTGCGTCCGCGGCGGGGGGATTAGATACGCAGTATTTT. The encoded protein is CSASAAGGLDTQYF.

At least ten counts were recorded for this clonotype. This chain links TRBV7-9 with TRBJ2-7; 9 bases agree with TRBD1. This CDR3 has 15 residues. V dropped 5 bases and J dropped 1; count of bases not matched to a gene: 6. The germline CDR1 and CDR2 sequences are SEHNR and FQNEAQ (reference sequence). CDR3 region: CASSVGQGLSYEQYF. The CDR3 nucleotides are TGTGCCAGCAGCGTAGGACAGGGGCTTTCCTACGAGCAGTACTTC. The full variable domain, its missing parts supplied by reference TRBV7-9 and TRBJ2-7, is DTGVSQNPRHKITKRGQNVTFRCDPISEHNRLYWYRQTLGQGPEFLTYFQNEAQLEKSRLLSDRFSAERPKGSFSTLEIQRTEQGDSAMYLCASSVGQGLSYEQYFGPGTRLTVT.

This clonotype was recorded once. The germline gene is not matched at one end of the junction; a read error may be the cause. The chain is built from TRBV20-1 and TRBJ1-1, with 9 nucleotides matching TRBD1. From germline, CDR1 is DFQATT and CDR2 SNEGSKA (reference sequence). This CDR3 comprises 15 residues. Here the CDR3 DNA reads TGCAGTGCTCCGGGACAGGGTGGGGGAAACACTGAAGCTTTTTTT. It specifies CSAPGQGGGNTEAFF.

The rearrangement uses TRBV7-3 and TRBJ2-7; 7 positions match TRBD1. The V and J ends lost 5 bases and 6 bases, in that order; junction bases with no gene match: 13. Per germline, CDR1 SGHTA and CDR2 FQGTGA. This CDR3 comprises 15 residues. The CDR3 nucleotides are TGTGCCAGCAGCCAAACCGGGACAGTATTCTCCGAGCAGTACTTC. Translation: CASSQTGTVFSEQYF.

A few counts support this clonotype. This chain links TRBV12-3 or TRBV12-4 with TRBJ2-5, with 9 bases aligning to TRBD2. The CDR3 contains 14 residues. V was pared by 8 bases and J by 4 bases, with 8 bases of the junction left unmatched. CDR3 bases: TGTGCCAGCCAGGGTAGCGGGAGAGGAGAGACCCAGTACTTC. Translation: CASQGSGRGETQYF.

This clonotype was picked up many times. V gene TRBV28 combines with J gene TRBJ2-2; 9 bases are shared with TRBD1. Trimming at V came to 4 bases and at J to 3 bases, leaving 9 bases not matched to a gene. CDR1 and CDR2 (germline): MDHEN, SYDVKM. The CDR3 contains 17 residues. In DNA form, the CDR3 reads TGTGCCAGCAGTTCCCAAAACAGGGGGCCGCACACCGGGGAGCTGTTTTTT. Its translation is CASSSQNRGPHTGELFF. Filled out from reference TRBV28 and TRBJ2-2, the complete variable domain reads DVKVTQSSRYLVKRTGEKVFLECVQDMDHENMFWYRQDPGLGLRLIYFSYDVKMKEKGDIPEGYSVSREKKERFSLILESASTNQTSMYLCASSSQNRGPHTGELFFGEGSRLTVL.

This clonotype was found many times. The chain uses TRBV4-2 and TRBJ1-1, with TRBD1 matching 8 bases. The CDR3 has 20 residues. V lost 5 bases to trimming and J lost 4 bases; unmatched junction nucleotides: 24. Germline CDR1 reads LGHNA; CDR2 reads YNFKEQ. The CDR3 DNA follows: TGTGCCAGCAGCGCGACCGGGACAGGTACTGGAAGGAGGGGGACCACTGAAGCTTTCTTT. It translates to CASSATGTGTGRRGTTEAFF.

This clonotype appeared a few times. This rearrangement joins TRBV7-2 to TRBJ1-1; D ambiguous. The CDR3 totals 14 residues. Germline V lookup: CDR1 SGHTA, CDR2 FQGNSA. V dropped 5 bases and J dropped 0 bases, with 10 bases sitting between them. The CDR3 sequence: CASSPPGLNTEAFF. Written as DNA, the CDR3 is TGTGCCAGCAGCCCCCCTGGTCTGAACACTGAAGCTTTCTTT.